Detailed here is one T cell receptor beta chain. The data derive from a study of T cells expressing NK-cell markers. At the level of the study: One of the eight sequenced donors was seronegative, whereas the other seven were HCMV-seropositive.

Germline CDR1 and CDR2: SGHNT and YYREEE (reference sequence). CDR3 length: 15 amino acids. Reprocessing the 5' RACE reads, TCRdb reports a single entry for every CDR3 protein and omits DNA. The specimen's table records about 260,000 distinct CDR3 sequences. The sequence derives from a man between 18 and 29 years old in good health. Sequencing was done on a sample of blood T cells: a sorted CD56 or NKG2C T cell subset, CD4+ or CD8+ T cells, or bulk PBMC T cells (not recorded which). The genes are TRBV5-4 and TRBJ2-2. The CDR3 is CASSLVDRVDGELFF. Together with reference TRBV5-4 and TRBJ2-2, the CDR3 gives the full variable domain: ETGVTQSPTHLIKTRGQQVTLRCSSQSGHNTVSWYQQALGQGPQFIFQYYREEENGRGNFPPRFSGLQFPNYSSELNVNALELDDSALYLCASSLVDRVDGELFFGEGSRLTVL.